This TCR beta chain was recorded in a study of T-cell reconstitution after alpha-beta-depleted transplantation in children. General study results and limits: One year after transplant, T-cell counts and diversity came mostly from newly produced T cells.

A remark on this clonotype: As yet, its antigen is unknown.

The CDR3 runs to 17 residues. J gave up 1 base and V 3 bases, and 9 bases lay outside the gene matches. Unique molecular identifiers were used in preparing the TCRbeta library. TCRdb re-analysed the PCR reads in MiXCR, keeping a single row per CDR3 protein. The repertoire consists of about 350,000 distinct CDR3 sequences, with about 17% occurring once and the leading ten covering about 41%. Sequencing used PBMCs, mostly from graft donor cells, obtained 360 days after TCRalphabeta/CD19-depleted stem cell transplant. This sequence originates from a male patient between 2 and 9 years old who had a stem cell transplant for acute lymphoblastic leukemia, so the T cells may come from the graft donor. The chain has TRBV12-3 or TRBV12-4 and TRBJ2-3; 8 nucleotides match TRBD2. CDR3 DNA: TGTGCCAGCAGTTTCTCGGGAGGGCCTTTTGGCACAGATACGCAGTATTTT. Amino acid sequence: CASSFSGGPFGTDTQYF.